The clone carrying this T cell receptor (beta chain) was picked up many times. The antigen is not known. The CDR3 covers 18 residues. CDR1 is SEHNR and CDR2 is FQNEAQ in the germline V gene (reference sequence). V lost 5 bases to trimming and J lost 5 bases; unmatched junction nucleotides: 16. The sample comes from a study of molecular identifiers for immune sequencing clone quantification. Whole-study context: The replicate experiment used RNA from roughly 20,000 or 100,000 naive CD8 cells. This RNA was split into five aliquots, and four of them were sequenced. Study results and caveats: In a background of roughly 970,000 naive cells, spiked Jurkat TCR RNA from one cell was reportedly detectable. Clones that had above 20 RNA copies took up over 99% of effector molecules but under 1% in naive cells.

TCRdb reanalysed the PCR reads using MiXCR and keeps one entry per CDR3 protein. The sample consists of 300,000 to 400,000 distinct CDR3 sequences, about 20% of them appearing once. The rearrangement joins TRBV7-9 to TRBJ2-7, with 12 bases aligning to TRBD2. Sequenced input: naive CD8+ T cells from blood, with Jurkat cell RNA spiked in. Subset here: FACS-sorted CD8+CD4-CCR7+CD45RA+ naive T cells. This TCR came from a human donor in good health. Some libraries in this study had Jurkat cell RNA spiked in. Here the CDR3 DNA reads TGTGCCAGCAGCCCCCGGACTAGCGGGATGCTCCTTTCGGACGAGCAGTACTTC. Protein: CASSPRTSGMLLSDEQYF. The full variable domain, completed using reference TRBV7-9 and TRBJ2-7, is DTGVSQNPRHKITKRGQNVTFRCDPISEHNRLYWYRQTLGQGPEFLTYFQNEAQLEKSRLLSDRFSAERPKGSFSTLEIQRTEQGDSAMYLCASSPRTSGMLLSDEQYFGPGTRLTVT.